This T cell receptor beta chain was identified during a study of blood T cell repertoires in COVID-19. Study at large: Samples representing acute and convalescent COVID-19 were sourced from the United States, Italy and Spain. Sources were T cells, B-cell-depleted T cells, or PBMCs; the material itself was cDNA or gDNA.

CDR1 SGHVS and CDR2 FNYEAQ come from the germline V gene. There are 15 residues in the CDR3. V lost 0 bases, J lost 4 bases, and 9 bases lay in between. This clone was picked up a small number of times. Original analysis: Amplified reference gene primers provided the basis for estimating nucleated cell counts. Repertoires were generated with immunoSEQ multiplex PCR, while TCRdb's copy carries only in-frame clones and drops some. That table is the source of V, J and clone size, and D and trimming were worked out from the DNA. The sample shows just under 100,000 clones, around 84% of them seen only once.

Specimen: peripheral blood. This TCR came from a woman in her fifties or sixties in a cohort sampled during active or convalescent COVID-19. V and J are TRBV7-6 and TRBJ2-2, with no clear D. The chain's CDR3 is CASSLARPSTGELFF. In nucleotides, the CDR3 is TGTGCCAGCAGCTTAGCGAGGCCCTCCACCGGGGAGCTGTTTTTT.